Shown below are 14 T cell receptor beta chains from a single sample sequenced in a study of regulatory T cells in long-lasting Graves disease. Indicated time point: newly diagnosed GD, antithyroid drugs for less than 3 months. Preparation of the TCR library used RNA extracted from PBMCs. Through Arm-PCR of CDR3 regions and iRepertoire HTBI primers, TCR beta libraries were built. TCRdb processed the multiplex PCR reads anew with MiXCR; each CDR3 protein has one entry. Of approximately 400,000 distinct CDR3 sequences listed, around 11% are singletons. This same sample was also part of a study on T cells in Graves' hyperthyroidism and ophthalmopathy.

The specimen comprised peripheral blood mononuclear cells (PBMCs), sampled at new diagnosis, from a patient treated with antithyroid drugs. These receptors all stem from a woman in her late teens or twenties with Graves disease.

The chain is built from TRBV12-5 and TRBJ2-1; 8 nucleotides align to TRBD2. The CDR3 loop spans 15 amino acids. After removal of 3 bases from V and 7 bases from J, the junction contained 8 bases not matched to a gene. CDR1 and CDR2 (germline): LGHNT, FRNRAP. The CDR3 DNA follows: TGTGCTAGTGGTTTTACACCCCCTAGCGGGAATGAGCAGTTCTTC. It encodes CASGFTPPSGNEQFF.

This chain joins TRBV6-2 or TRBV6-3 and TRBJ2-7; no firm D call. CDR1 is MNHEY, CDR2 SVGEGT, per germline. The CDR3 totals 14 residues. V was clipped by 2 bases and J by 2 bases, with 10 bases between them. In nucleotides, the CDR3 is TGTGCCAGCAGTTACAGGGAAGTAGCCTACGAGCAGTACGTC. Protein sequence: CASSYREVAYEQYV.

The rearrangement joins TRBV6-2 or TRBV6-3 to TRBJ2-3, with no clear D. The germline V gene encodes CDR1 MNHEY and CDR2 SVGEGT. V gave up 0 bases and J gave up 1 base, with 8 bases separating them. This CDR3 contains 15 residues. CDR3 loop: CASSYSYMGTDTQYF. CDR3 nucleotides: TGTGCCAGCAGTTACTCGTATATGGGCACAGATACGCAGTATTTT.

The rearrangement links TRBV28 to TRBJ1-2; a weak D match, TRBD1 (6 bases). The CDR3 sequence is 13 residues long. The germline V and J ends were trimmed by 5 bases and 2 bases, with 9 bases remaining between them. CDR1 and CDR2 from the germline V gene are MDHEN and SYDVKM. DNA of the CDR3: TGTGCCAGCAGTGAGGGGGACAACTATGGCTACACCTTC. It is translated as CASSEGDNYGYTF.

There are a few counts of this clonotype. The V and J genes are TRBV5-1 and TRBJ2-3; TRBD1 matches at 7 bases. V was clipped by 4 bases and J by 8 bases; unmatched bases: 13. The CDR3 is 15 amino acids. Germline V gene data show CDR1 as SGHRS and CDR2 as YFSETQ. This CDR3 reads CASSPETGSPGTQYF. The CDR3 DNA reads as TGCGCCAGCAGCCCGGAGACAGGGAGCCCAGGTACGCAGTATTTT.

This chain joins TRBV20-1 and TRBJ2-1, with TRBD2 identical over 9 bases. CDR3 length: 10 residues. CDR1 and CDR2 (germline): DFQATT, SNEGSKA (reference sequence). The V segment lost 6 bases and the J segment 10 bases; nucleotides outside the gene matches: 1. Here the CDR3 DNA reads TGCAGTGCCGGACTAGCGGAGCAGTTCTTC. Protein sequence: CSAGLAEQFF.

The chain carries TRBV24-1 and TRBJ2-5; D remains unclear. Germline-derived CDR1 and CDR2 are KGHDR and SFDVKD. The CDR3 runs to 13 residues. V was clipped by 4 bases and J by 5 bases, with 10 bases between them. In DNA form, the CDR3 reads TGTGCCACCAGTGACGCAGGTCAGGAGACCCAGTACTTC. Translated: CATSDAGQETQYF.

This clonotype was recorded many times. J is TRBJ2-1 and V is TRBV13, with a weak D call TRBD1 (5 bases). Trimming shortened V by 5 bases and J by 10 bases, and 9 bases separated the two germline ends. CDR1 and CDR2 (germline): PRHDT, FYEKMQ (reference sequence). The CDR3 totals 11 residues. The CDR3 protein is CASSGALEQFF. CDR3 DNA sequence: TGTGCCAGCAGCGGGGCCTTGGAGCAGTTCTTC.

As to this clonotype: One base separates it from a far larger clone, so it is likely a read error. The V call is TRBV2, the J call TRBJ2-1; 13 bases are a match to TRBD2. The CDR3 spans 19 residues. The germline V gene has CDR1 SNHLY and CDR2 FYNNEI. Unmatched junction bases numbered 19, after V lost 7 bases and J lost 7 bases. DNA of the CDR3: TGTGCCAGCAACTCCCTGACTAGCGGGAGGCACGGTTTTTTGAATGAGCAGTTCTTC. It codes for CASNSLTSGRHGFLNEQFF.

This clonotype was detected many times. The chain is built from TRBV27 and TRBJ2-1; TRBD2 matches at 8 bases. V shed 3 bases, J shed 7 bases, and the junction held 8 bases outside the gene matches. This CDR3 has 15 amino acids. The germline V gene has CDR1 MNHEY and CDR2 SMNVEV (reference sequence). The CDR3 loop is CASSLDGGGINEQFF. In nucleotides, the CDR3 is TGTGCCAGCAGTTTGGACGGGGGGGGTATAAATGAGCAGTTCTTC.

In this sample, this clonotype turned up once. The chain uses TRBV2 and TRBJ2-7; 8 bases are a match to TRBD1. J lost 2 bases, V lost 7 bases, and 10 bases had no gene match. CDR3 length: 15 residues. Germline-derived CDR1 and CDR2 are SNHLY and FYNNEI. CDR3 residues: CASTPSDRAPYEQYF. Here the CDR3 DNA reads TGTGCCAGCACTCCCTCGGACAGGGCCCCCTACGAGCAGTACTTC. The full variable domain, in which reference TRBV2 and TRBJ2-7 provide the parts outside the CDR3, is EPEVTQTPSHQVTQMGQEVILRCVPISNHLYFYWYRQILGQKVEFLVSFYNNEISEKSEIFDDQFSVERPDGSNFTLKIRSTKLEDSAMYFCASTPSDRAPYEQYFGPGTRLTVT.

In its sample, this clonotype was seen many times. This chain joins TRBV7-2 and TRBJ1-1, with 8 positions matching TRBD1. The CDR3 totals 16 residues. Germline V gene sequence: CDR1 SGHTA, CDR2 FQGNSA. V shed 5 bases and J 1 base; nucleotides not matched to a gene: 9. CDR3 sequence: CASSPRTGRPNTEAFF. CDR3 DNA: TGTGCCAGCAGCCCCCGGACAGGGCGCCCGAACACTGAAGCTTTCTTT.

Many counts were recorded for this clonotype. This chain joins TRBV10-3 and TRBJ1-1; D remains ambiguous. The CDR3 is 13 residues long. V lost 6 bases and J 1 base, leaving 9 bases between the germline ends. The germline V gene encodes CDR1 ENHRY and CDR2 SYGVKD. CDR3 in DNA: TGTGCCATCAGAACTCCAGGGAACACTGAAGCTTTCTTT. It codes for CAIRTPGNTEAFF.

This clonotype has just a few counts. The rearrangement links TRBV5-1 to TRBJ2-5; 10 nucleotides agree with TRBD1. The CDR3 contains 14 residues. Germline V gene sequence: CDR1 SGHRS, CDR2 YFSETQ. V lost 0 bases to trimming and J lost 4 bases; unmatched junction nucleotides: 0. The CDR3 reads CASSLGTGGETQYF. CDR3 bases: TGCGCCAGCAGCTTGGGGACAGGGGGAGAGACCCAGTACTTC.